Listed here are 9 T cell receptor beta chains from one sample, sequenced in a study of blood T cell repertoires in COVID-19. Produced via immunoSEQ multiplex PCR; TCRdb's table is partial and in-frame only. The data contain more than 250,000 clones, around 90% of them singletons. The sample consisted of peripheral blood. These receptor sequences come from a man in his fifties or sixties with active or convalescent COVID-19.

The V gene is TRBV27, the J gene TRBJ2-5; 7 bases are a match to TRBD2. The CDR3 loop spans 17 amino acids. V was clipped by 2 bases and J by 1 base; unmatched bases: 10. Germline loops: CDR1 MNHEY, CDR2 SMNVEV (reference sequence). Here the CDR3 reads CASSLERPSGFQETQYF. CDR3 nucleotides: TGTGCCAGCAGTTTAGAGAGGCCTAGCGGATTCCAAGAGACCCAGTACTTC.

The rearrangement joins TRBV19 to TRBJ2-5; the match to TRBD1 covers 9 bases. Unmatched junction bases numbered 6, after V lost 5 bases and J lost 5 bases. CDR1 LNHDA and CDR2 SQIVND come from the germline V gene (reference sequence). The CDR3 length is 14 residues. CDR3 in amino acids: CASSGDRERETQYF. The DNA for the CDR3 is TGTGCCAGTAGTGGGGACAGGGAACGTGAGACCCAGTACTTC. The variable domain in full, completed from reference TRBV19 and TRBJ2-5, reads DGGITQSPKYLFRKEGQNVTLSCEQNLNHDAMYWYRQDPGQGLRLIYYSQIVNDFQKGDIAEGYSVSREKKESFPLTVTSAQKNPTAFYLCASSGDRERETQYFGPGTRLLVL.

J is TRBJ1-1 and V is TRBV12-3 or TRBV12-4; weak D call: TRBD1 (5 bases). CDR3 length equals 13 residues. Between the trimmed V and J ends, which lost 6 bases and 2 bases, there was a span of 10 bases. CDR3 DNA sequence: TGTGCCAGCAGCTCCCAGGGAAACACTGAAGCTTTCTTT. This gives the protein CASSSQGNTEAFF.

V and J are TRBV18 and TRBJ2-7; D perhaps matches TRBD2 (5 bases). V was cut by 2 bases and J by 3 bases, with 14 bases left in between. Germline lookup yields CDR1 KGHSH and CDR2 LQKENI. The CDR3 sequence is 15 residues long. Here the CDR3 DNA reads TGTGCCAGCTCACCATTACTAGATAATAACTACGAGCAGTACTTC. Protein: CASSPLLDNNYEQYF. Combining the CDR3 with reference TRBV18 and TRBJ2-7 gives the whole variable domain NAGVMQNPRHLVRRRGQEARLRCSPMKGHSHVYWYRQLPEEGLKFMVYLQKENIIDESGMPKERFSAEFPKEGPSILRIQQVVRGDSAAYFCASSPLLDNNYEQYFGPGTRLTVT.

This rearrangement joins TRBV3-1 (or the pseudogene TRBV3-2) to TRBJ2-7; unclear D gene. CDR3 length equals 17 residues. Trimming pared 2 bases from V and 3 bases from J, leaving 20 bases between. CDR1 and CDR2 (germline): LGHDT, YNNKEL (reference sequence). In DNA form, the CDR3 reads TGTGCCAGCAGCCAAACTAATCCGTGGTTAGGCGACTACGAGCAGTACTTC. Translated, it gives CASSQTNPWLGDYEQYF.

This chain uses TRBV11-2 with TRBJ2-7; 14 nucleotides match TRBD2. This CDR3 is 15 amino acids long. V was pared by 4 bases and J by 4 bases, with 3 bases of the junction left unmatched. The V gene's germline CDR1 is SGHAT and CDR2 FQNNGV. CDR3 sequence reads: CASSSRLAGGYEQYF. CDR3 nucleotide sequence: TGTGCCAGCAGCTCGAGACTAGCGGGAGGGTACGAGCAGTACTTC.

The chain carries TRBV5-1 and TRBJ2-1, with a possible D match to TRBD2 (7 bases). CDR1 and CDR2 (germline): SGHRS, YFSETQ. This CDR3 has 16 residues. Trimming took 0 bases from V and 5 from J, leaving 15 bases between them. The CDR3 loop is CASSLAPRGGHNEQFF. CDR3 coding DNA: TGCGCCAGCAGCTTGGCCCCTAGGGGGGGACACAATGAGCAGTTCTTC.

In its sample, this clone was seen once. The chain carries TRBV4-2 and TRBJ2-7; D is undetermined. Germline values: CDR1 LGHNA, CDR2 YNFKEQ. The CDR3 sequence is 13 residues long. V gave up 1 base and J gave up 3 bases, with 7 bases separating them. The CDR3 region is CASSQVADYEQYF. The CDR3 DNA sequence: TGTGCCAGCAGCCAAGTGGCAGACTACGAGCAGTACTTC.

The chain couples TRBV25-1 to TRBJ2-2; D uncertain. The CDR3 is made up of 14 amino acids. V was cut by 7 bases and J by 1 base, with 10 bases left in between. CDR1 MGHDK and CDR2 SYGVNS come from the germline V gene. CDR3 residues: CASISSLNTGELFF. The CDR3 region has the DNA TGTGCCAGCATTTCCTCCCTGAACACCGGGGAGCTGTTTTTT.